A selection of T cell receptor beta chains follows, all from one sample in a study of tumor-infiltrating lymphocytes in glioblastoma multiforme. In TCRdb, the multiplex PCR reads were re-called with MiXCR into one record per CDR3 protein. The sample lists about 8,400 distinct CDR3 sequences; around 74% were seen once. The material sequenced was brain tumor tissue. These receptors were taken from a male donor with glioblastoma. Both conserved end residues are part of each CDR3. Clone size, where shown, is once, few, many, or a class for clones that have expanded.

V gene: TRBV11-1
J gene: TRBJ1-1
clone size: NA
CDR3 protein: CASSFPSTGGNEAFF

V gene: TRBV11-3
J gene: TRBJ2-3
clone size: few
CDR3 protein: CASSFVSHTDTQYF

V gene: TRBV4-2
J gene: TRBJ2-7
clone size: NA
CDR3 protein: CASHSYEQYF

V gene: TRBV5-6
J gene: TRBJ2-7
clone size: NA
CDR3 protein: CASSLGYEQYF

V gene: TRBV6-6
J gene: TRBJ2-7
clone size: NA
CDR3 protein: CAGSPGIYEQYF

V gene: TRBV11-2
J gene: TRBJ2-2
clone size: NA
CDR3 protein: CASSLPGAPSEGGELFF

V gene: TRBV20-1
J gene: TRBJ1-6
clone size: NA
CDR3 protein: CSALGDSTFSSYNSPLHF

V gene: TRBV11-3
J gene: TRBJ2-1
clone size: NA
CDR3 protein: CSSSFGGPNGQLF

V gene: TRBV11-2
J gene: TRBJ2-7
clone size: few
CDR3 protein: CASSLNRGQHEQYF

V gene: TRBV6-1
J gene: TRBJ2-7
clone size: NA
CDR3 protein: CASRITRGAYEQYF

V gene: TRBV11-2
J gene: TRBJ2-1
clone size: NA
CDR3 protein: CAINLDFPPSPGGGDEQFF

V gene: TRBV12-3/TRBV12-4
J gene: TRBJ1-1
clone size: NA
CDR3 protein: CASLPRLSEAFF

V gene: TRBV11-2
J gene: TRBJ2-2
clone size: NA
CDR3 protein: CANTPSFGQGPAVNTGELFF

V gene: TRBV14
J gene: TRBJ2-1
clone size: NA
CDR3 protein: CASSRGDIGNEQFF

V gene: TRBV11-2
J gene: TRBJ2-1
clone size: NA
CDR3 protein: CASSSNRGYNEQFF

V gene: TRBV6-2/TRBV6-3
J gene: TRBJ2-7
clone size: NA
CDR3 protein: CASRQYTGEQYF

V gene: TRBV11-1
J gene: TRBJ2-7
clone size: few
CDR3 protein: CASRRTGDDEQYF

V gene: TRBV11-1
J gene: TRBJ2-7
clone size: NA
CDR3 protein: CASSTRDRVVEQYF

V gene: TRBV11-3
J gene: TRBJ2-1
clone size: NA
CDR3 protein: CANSSRRSGTFYNEQFF

V gene: TRBV28
J gene: TRBJ2-7
clone size: NA
CDR3 protein: CASSSRRYEQYF

V gene: TRBV11-2
J gene: TRBJ2-5
clone size: many
CDR3 protein: CASSHLAGGSVKTQYF

V gene: TRBV11-2
J gene: TRBJ2-5
clone size: NA
CDR3 protein: CASSLGGTGQESQCF

V gene: TRBV7-8
J gene: TRBJ1-4
clone size: many
CDR3 protein: CASSPLLGGTEKLFF

V gene: TRBV10-2
J gene: TRBJ1-1
clone size: NA
CDR3 protein: CASAENTEAFF

V gene: TRBV20-1
J gene: TRBJ2-1
clone size: NA
CDR3 protein: CSVSQPGLTGMNEQFF

V gene: TRBV20-1
J gene: TRBJ2-7
clone size: NA
CDR3 protein: CSASDRTGYEQYF

V gene: TRBV6-6
J gene: TRBJ1-3
clone size: NA
CDR3 protein: CSSSLQGNTICF

V gene: TRBV20-1
J gene: TRBJ1-6
clone size: medium-sized
CDR3 protein: CSAPDGSSYNSPLHF

V gene: TRBV20-1
J gene: TRBJ2-7
clone size: NA
CDR3 protein: CNARGDSDYEQYF

V gene: TRBV4-1
J gene: TRBJ2-7
clone size: NA
CDR3 protein: CASSQAPEGYEQYF

V gene: TRBV20-1
J gene: TRBJ2-3
clone size: NA
CDR3 protein: CSAHRDRTQYF

V gene: TRBV10-3
J gene: TRBJ2-7
clone size: NA
CDR3 protein: CAISERVGCYGQYF

V gene: TRBV11-2
J gene: TRBJ2-1
clone size: NA
CDR3 protein: CASSLGLAYYNEQFF

V gene: TRBV4-1
J gene: TRBJ2-1
clone size: NA
CDR3 protein: CASSQGTSESSYHEQFF

V gene: TRBV29-1
J gene: TRBJ2-7
clone size: NA
CDR3 protein: CSVQGQGSEYF

V gene: TRBV29-1
J gene: TRBJ2-3
clone size: NA
CDR3 protein: CSVGVTGQSTDTQYF

V gene: TRBV10-3
J gene: TRBJ2-7
clone size: once
CDR3 protein: CAISGGSGSEQYF

V gene: TRBV2
J gene: TRBJ2-7
clone size: NA
CDR3 protein: CASSEMGTWGTPSQQYF

V gene: TRBV11-2
J gene: TRBJ2-5
clone size: NA
CDR3 protein: CASSPTRGQETQYF

V gene: TRBV11-2
J gene: TRBJ2-2
clone size: NA
CDR3 protein: CASSLDLDTGELFF

V gene: TRBV11-3
J gene: TRBJ1-1
clone size: NA
CDR3 protein: CASGFNGAGLNTEAFF

V gene: TRBV11-3
J gene: TRBJ2-7
clone size: NA
CDR3 protein: CASSSLDSHYEQYF